The 32 T cell receptor beta chains below come from one sample, sequenced in a study of graft-versus-host responses after intestinal transplantation. Only in-frame clones appear in the TCRdb table, and some are missing; sequencing was by immunoSEQ multiplex PCR. The data show almost 85,000 clones, roughly 91% seen once. What these receptors recognize is not known. Here the sequenced sample was unstimulated CD4+ T cells sorted from spleen or lymph node cells, taken before intestinal transplant. The receptors originated from a human donor who received an intestinal transplant.

This rearrangement joins TRBV19 to TRBJ2-7, with 12 nucleotides matching TRBD1. Germline CDR1 reads LNHDA; CDR2 reads SQIVND (reference sequence). The trim removed 5 bases at V and 6 bases at J, leaving 8 bases unmatched. This CDR3 comprises 15 residues. As DNA, the CDR3 is TGTGCCAGTAGTGTGGGGACAGGGGGCGCGGGCGAGCAGTACTTC. Its protein product is CASSVGTGGAGEQYF.

The chain employs TRBV7-2 and TRBJ2-2, with 7 bases matching TRBD2. V dropped 2 bases and J dropped 1; count of bases not matched to a gene: 4. The CDR3 is made up of 16 amino acids. Per germline, CDR1 SGHTA and CDR2 FQGNSA. CDR3 DNA sequence: TGTGCCAGCAGCTTATATCAGCGGGGGAACACCGGGGAGCTGTTTTTT. This sequence encodes CASSLYQRGNTGELFF. Full variable domain (outside the CDR3, taken from reference TRBV7-2 and TRBJ2-2): GAGVSQSPSNKVTEKGKDVELRCDPISGHTALYWYRQSLGQGLEFLIYFQGNSAPDKSGLPSDRFSAERTGGSVSTLTIQRTQQEDSAVYLCASSLYQRGNTGELFFGEGSRLTVL.

The rearrangement joins TRBV19 to TRBJ1-4; TRBD1 matches at 9 bases. This CDR3 spans 16 amino acids. Unmatched junction bases numbered 8, after V lost 3 bases and J lost 6 bases. CDR1 is LNHDA, CDR2 SQIVND, per germline (reference sequence). CDR3 DNA sequence: TGTGCCAGTAGTATTTGGGGGACAGGGATAGATGAAAAACTGTTTTTT. Its translation is CASSIWGTGIDEKLFF.

The chain recombines TRBV6-6 with TRBJ2-5, with 7 positions matching TRBD1. Near its end, the DNA agrees better with TRBJ2-7, so the J call may be wrong. This CDR3 is 12 amino acids long. In germline, CDR1 is MNHNY, CDR2 SVGAGI (reference sequence). The CDR3 region is CASSIGQAEQYF. CDR3 sequence (DNA): TGTGCCAGCAGCATCGGACAGGCCGAGCAGTACTTC.

This rearrangement joins TRBV6-7 to TRBJ2-1, with 8 bases fitting TRBD2. TRBV6-7 is marked as an open reading frame, function uncertain. CDR3 length: 17 amino acids. The junction had 13 bases not matched to a gene; V was cut back by 4 bases and J by 5 bases. CDR3 bases: TGTGCCAGCAGTTTGAGTGGTTCGGGGGGGCCACACAATGAGCAGTTCTTC. Amino acid sequence: CASSLSGSGGPHNEQFF.

The V gene is TRBV27, the J gene TRBJ1-6, with D perhaps matching TRBD1 (5 bases). Trimming took 0 bases from V and 3 from J, leaving 12 bases between them. CDR3 length: 17 residues. Germline CDR1 reads MNHEY; CDR2 reads SMNVEV (reference sequence). The CDR3 sequence is CASSLSGRGIYNSPLHF. CDR3 nucleotides: TGTGCCAGCAGTTTATCGGGGAGGGGTATCTATAATTCACCCCTCCACTTT.

The chain combines TRBV18 with TRBJ2-5, with TRBD1 as a possible D gene (6 bases). The CDR3 runs 14 residues. V was clipped by 4 bases and J by 1 base, with 10 bases between them. Germline V gives CDR1 KGHSH, CDR2 LQKENI. In DNA form, the CDR3 reads TGTGCCAGCTCACGCGGACAGAGCCAAGAGACCCAGTACTTC. It encodes CASSRGQSQETQYF.

V gene TRBV7-2 combines with J gene TRBJ2-7; TRBD2 aligns across 9 bases. CDR3 length: 15 residues. Per germline, CDR1 SGHTA and CDR2 FQGNSA. V dropped 4 bases and J dropped 0; count of bases not matched to a gene: 4. CDR3 coding DNA: TGTGCCAGCAGCTGGACTAGCGTAAGCTCCTACGAGCAGTACTTC. Amino acids: CASSWTSVSSYEQYF.

This clone appeared a few times. CDR3 bases: TGTGCCAGCAGTGAAGCGCTAGGGGGGGAAGAGACCCAGTACTTC. This codes for CASSEALGGEETQYF. The chain has TRBV6-1 and TRBJ2-5; the D gene is possibly TRBD2 (7 bases). With 0 bases removed from V and 3 bases from J, the gap between germline ends came to 11 bases. The germline CDR1 and CDR2 sequences are MNHNS and SASEGT. The CDR3 has 15 residues.

This clone has only one observation. V usage is TRBV5-6 and J usage is TRBJ2-7; 11 nucleotides align to TRBD2. The CDR3 has 14 residues. Germline V gene lookup returns CDR1 SGHDT and CDR2 YYEEEE. The V and J ends lost 6 bases and 5 bases, in that order; junction bases with no gene match: 7. CDR3 in amino acids: CASILAGGSNEQYF. The CDR3 coding sequence is TGTGCCAGCATTCTAGCGGGGGGCAGCAACGAGCAGTACTTC. The complete variable domain, with remaining parts taken from reference TRBV5-6 and TRBJ2-7, reads DAGVTQSPTHLIKTRGQQVTLRCSPKSGHDTVSWYQQALGQGPQFIFQYYEEEERQRGNFPDRFSGHQFPNYSSELNVNALLLGDSALYLCASILAGGSNEQYFGPGTRLTVT.

Turning to this clone: Relative to the germline gene, one junction end is altered; a read error may explain this. Other DNA sequences in the sample encode the same CDR3. The rearrangement links TRBV5-1 to TRBJ2-7; D is possibly TRBD2 (6 bases). The CDR3 contains 15 residues. CDR1 and CDR2 from the germline V gene are SGHRS and YFSETQ. The DNA of the CDR3 is TGCGCCAGCAGCGGACGGGAGAACGCCCGTGGGGAGCAGTACTTT. It codes for CASSGRENARGEQYF.

The V gene is TRBV23-1, the J gene TRBJ1-1; 8 bases are a match to TRBD1. TRBV23-1 is noted as an ORF with a role that remains uncertain. V trimming: 4 bases; J trimming: 5 bases; junction bases outside the gene matches: 6. The length of the CDR3 is 14 residues. This CDR3 reads CASSRGTGRTEAFF. The DNA for the CDR3 is TGCGCCAGCAGTCGGGGGACAGGTCGTACTGAAGCTTTCTTT.

The CDR3 bases are TGTGCCAGCAGCAAAAAGGAATTCGGGGACTTATTCTATGGCTACACCTTC. Translated, it gives CASSKKEFGDLFYGYTF. This chain links TRBV21-1 with TRBJ1-2. TRBV21-1 is given as a pseudogene. The CDR3 extends over 17 amino acids.

The chain combines TRBV10-3 with TRBJ2-1; D perhaps matches TRBD2 (6 bases). Germline assignment: CDR1 ENHRY and CDR2 SYGVKD. The CDR3 is made up of 12 amino acids. With 6 bases removed from V and 9 bases from J, the gap between germline ends came to 12 bases. The CDR3 region has the DNA TGTGCCATCAGCTCGGAGGGGCCTGAGCAGTTCTTC. The encoded protein is CAISSEGPEQFF.

The rearrangement uses TRBV25-1 and TRBJ2-3, with no clear D. This CDR3 comprises 14 residues. Trimming pared 3 bases from V and 1 base from J, leaving 8 bases between. Germline CDR1 reads MGHDK; CDR2 reads SYGVNS. The chain's CDR3 is CASSDERGTDTQYF. Here the CDR3 DNA reads TGTGCCAGCAGTGATGAACGGGGCACAGATACGCAGTATTTT.

The CDR3 here is CASGLVLGASGYEQYF. CDR3 DNA: TGTGCTAGTGGTTTGGTACTCGGGGCTAGCGGCTACGAGCAGTACTTC. This chain connects TRBV12-5 to TRBJ2-7; the match to TRBD2 covers 7 bases. V lost 0 bases to trimming and J lost 3 bases; unmatched junction nucleotides: 8. The CDR3 spans 16 residues. Looked up from germline, CDR1 is LGHNT and CDR2 is FRNRAP. The full variable domain, its missing parts supplied by reference TRBV12-5 and TRBJ2-7, is DARVTQTPRHKVTEMGQEVTMRCQPILGHNTVFWYRQTMMQGLELLAYFRNRAPLDDSGMPKDRFSAEMPDATLATLKIQPSEPRDSAVYFCASGLVLGASGYEQYFGPGTRLTVT.

V is TRBV5-1 and J is TRBJ2-1; 9 bases are a match to TRBD2. CDR3 size: 15 residues. Germline trimming cut 4 bases from V and 4 bases from J; bases unmatched to any gene: 6. Germline V gene lookup returns CDR1 SGHRS and CDR2 YFSETQ. CDR3 bases: TGCGCCAGCAGCGGGGTCAGCGGGGGGTACAATGAGCAGTTCTTC. Translating gives CASSGVSGGYNEQFF.

The CDR3 coding sequence is TGCGCCAGCAGTCAGGGTAAGGGGTGGTCCTACGAGCAGTACTTC. Residues: CASSQGKGWSYEQYF. The rearrangement links TRBV10-1 to TRBJ2-7; TRBD1 might be the D (5 bases). Deletions cut 5 bases from V and 1 base from J, with 15 bases between. Germline-derived CDR1 and CDR2 are WNHNN and SYGVQD (reference sequence). CDR3 length: 15 residues.

This clone is a singleton in its sample. This sequence joins TRBV9 and TRBJ1-1; 7 bases match TRBD1. The J segment lost 4 bases and the V segment lost 0 bases, leaving 9 bases of the junction unmatched. The germline V gene encodes CDR1 SGDLS and CDR2 YYNGEE. The CDR3 sequence is 16 residues long. CDR3: CASSVVSTGVSTEAFF. The DNA for the CDR3 is TGTGCCAGCAGCGTAGTTAGTACAGGGGTTAGCACTGAAGCTTTCTTT.

This clone was observed a handful of times. The chain recombines TRBV27 with TRBJ1-6, with TRBD1 matching 7 bases. Losses at the gene ends were 6 bases for V and 6 bases for J; bases not matched to a gene: 8. Germline V CDR1 and CDR2: MNHEY, SMNVEV (reference sequence). This CDR3 comprises 15 residues. CDR3 residues: CASSNNRGSNSPLHF. The CDR3 DNA sequence: TGTGCCAGCAGCAATAACAGGGGAAGTAATTCACCCCTCCACTTT.

The rearrangement uses TRBV7-2 and TRBJ2-5; 9 bases agree with TRBD1. The J call may be mistaken, given a closer DNA end match to TRBJ2-7. This CDR3 is built from 15 residues. The V gene's germline CDR1 is SGHTA and CDR2 FQGNSA. The CDR3 sequence is CASSFAGTGPYEQYF. CDR3 DNA sequence: TGTGCCAGCAGCTTTGCCGGGACAGGGCCCTACGAGCAGTACTTC.

The CDR3 DNA sequence: TGTGCCTGGAGAAAACTACGGGACATGAACACTGAAGCTTTCTTT. Amino acid sequence: CAWRKLRDMNTEAFF. J is TRBJ1-1 and V is TRBV30; the D gene is possibly TRBD1 (6 bases). The CDR3 is 15 residues long. Germline V gene sequence: CDR1 GTSNPN, CDR2 SVGIG (reference sequence). The V gene lost 3 bases and the J gene lost 0 bases, with 14 bases spanning the gap.

This chain uses TRBV30 with TRBJ2-7, with a possible D match to TRBD1 (6 bases). This CDR3 is 15 amino acids long. Trimming shortened V by 3 bases and J by 2 bases, and 17 bases separated the two germline ends. CDR1 GTSNPN and CDR2 SVGIG come from the germline V gene (reference sequence). In DNA, the CDR3 is TGTGCCTGGAGCGCAACCGGGACATTTACCTACGAGCAGTACTTC. This gives the protein CAWSATGTFTYEQYF.

The J gene is TRBJ2-6, the V gene TRBV19; D is ambiguous. CDR3 size: 15 residues. CDR1 and CDR2 from the germline V gene are LNHDA and SQIVND (reference sequence). Trimming cost V 1 base and J 1 base, with 5 bases left between them. CDR3 residues: CASSIGLSGANVLTF. The DNA of the CDR3 is TGTGCCAGTAGTATAGGTCTGTCTGGGGCCAACGTCCTGACTTTC.

This clone was recorded only once. The chain uses TRBV5-6 and TRBJ2-5, with 8 bases lining up with TRBD1. J lost 8 bases, V lost 1 base, and 4 bases had no gene match. The germline gives CDR1 SGHDT, CDR2 YYEEEE. The CDR3 contains 13 residues. The CDR3 is CASSLNRGITQYF. CDR3 DNA sequence: TGTGCCAGCAGCTTGAACAGGGGGATAACCCAGTACTTC.

The genes are TRBV30 and TRBJ2-2, with D tentatively TRBD1 (6 bases). The CDR3 consists of 14 residues. Germline-derived CDR1 and CDR2 are GTSNPN and SVGIG (reference sequence). Between the trimmed V and J ends, which lost 0 bases and 5 bases, there was a span of 10 bases. The CDR3 DNA reads TGTGCCTGGAGTGTCCAGGGGCGGACCGGGGAGCTGTTTTTT. This codes for CAWSVQGRTGELFF.

The rearrangement joins TRBV11-2 to TRBJ2-3, with TRBD2 matching over 7 bases. This CDR3 has 16 amino acids. The germline CDR1 and CDR2 sequences are SGHAT and FQNNGV. J gave up 1 base and V 5 bases, and 9 bases lay outside the gene matches. CDR3 nucleotide sequence: TGTGCCAGCAGCATCGGGACTACCCTGGGCACAGATACGCAGTATTTT. It yields the protein CASSIGTTLGTDTQYF.

The chain is built from TRBV5-1 and TRBJ2-1, with 8 bases matching TRBD1. Germline V gives CDR1 SGHRS, CDR2 YFSETQ. This CDR3 is 14 amino acids long. V lost 3 bases and J lost 7; bases outside the gene matches: 6. The CDR3 region is CASSSTGTGNEQFF. The CDR3 DNA reads as TGCGCCAGCAGCTCCACCGGGACAGGAAATGAGCAGTTCTTC.

This clone was counted a single time. The V and J genes are TRBV15 and TRBJ2-7; D might be TRBD1 (5 bases). The V end lost 8 bases, the J end lost 7 bases, and 15 bases lay between the germline ends. The germline V gene encodes CDR1 LNHNV and CDR2 YYDKDF (reference sequence). The length of the CDR3 is 12 residues. The CDR3 spells CATQRGIGEQYF. CDR3 sequence (DNA): TGTGCCACCCAAAGGGGAATAGGGGAGCAGTACTTC.

This clone has just one count. This chain joins TRBV11-2 and TRBJ1-1; tentative D call: TRBD1 (5 bases). This CDR3 comprises 15 residues. CDR1 is SGHAT, CDR2 FQNNGV, per germline. V was clipped by 3 bases and J by 4 bases, with 15 bases between them. This chain's CDR3 is CASSFLGARSTEAFF. The CDR3 DNA sequence: TGTGCCAGCAGCTTTTTAGGGGCCCGAAGCACTGAAGCTTTCTTT.

The V call is TRBV6-6, the J call TRBJ2-7, with 8 bases that match TRBD1. The CDR3 loop spans 15 amino acids. V lost 5 bases, J lost 6 bases, and 12 bases stayed unmatched. Germline CDR1 is MNHNY and CDR2 is SVGAGI (reference sequence). CDR3 sequence: CASSIILGQGGEQYF. CDR3 nucleotides: TGTGCCAGCAGTATCATACTCGGACAGGGCGGCGAGCAGTACTTC.

The chain uses TRBV11-3 and TRBJ2-5, with a weak D call TRBD1 (6 bases). In germline, CDR1 is SGHNT, CDR2 YENEEA. There are 14 residues in the CDR3. V lost 0 bases to trimming and J lost 5 bases, with 10 bases between them. The chain's CDR3 is CASSLEVGAETQYF. The CDR3 bases are TGTGCCAGCAGCTTAGAGGTGGGGGCGGAGACCCAGTACTTC.